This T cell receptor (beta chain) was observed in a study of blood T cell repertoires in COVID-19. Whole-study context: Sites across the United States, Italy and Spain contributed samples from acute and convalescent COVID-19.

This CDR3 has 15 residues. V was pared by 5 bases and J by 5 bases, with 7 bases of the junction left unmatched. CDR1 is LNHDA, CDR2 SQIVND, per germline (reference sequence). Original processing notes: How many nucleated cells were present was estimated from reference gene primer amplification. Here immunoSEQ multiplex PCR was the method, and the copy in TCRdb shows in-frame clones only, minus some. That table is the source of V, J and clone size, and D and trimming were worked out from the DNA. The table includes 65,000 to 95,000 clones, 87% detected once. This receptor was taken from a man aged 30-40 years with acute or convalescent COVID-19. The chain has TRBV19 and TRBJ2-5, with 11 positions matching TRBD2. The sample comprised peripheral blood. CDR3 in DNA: TGTGCCAGTAGTCCCATAGCGGGAGGGGCTGAGACCCAGTACTTC. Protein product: CASSPIAGGAETQYF.